The 20 T cell receptor beta chains reported below all come from one sample, sequenced in a study of PD-1 blockade in classical Hodgkin lymphoma. There was relapse after autologous stem cell transplantation in every patient, and there was variation in brentuximab vedotin exposure. Some clones are missing from TCRdb's copy, which holds only in-frame ones; the method was immunoSEQ multiplex PCR. There are 40,000 to 45,000 clones in the sample; under 75% occur only once, and 3% lies in the top ten. The sample consisted of peripheral blood mononuclear cells (PBMCs), taken at baseline. Every receptor here comes from a human donor with classical Hodgkin lymphoma.

The chain has TRBV28 and TRBJ1-6, with a possible D match to TRBD1 (5 bases). Germline values: CDR1 MDHEN, CDR2 SYDVKM. This CDR3 comprises 14 residues. Deletions cut 3 bases from V and 7 bases from J, with 10 bases between. As DNA, the CDR3 is TGTGCCAGCAGTTTTGGGGGTGGGAATTCACCCCTCCACTTT. Residues: CASSFGGGNSPLHF.

This clone was picked up one time. The rearrangement uses TRBV15 and TRBJ1-1; 7 positions match TRBD1. The length of the CDR3 is 15 residues. V dropped 2 bases and J dropped 7; count of bases not matched to a gene: 10. Germline V gene data show CDR1 as LNHNV and CDR2 as YYDKDF (reference sequence). CDR3 in amino acids: CATSRMTGPDREAFF. DNA of the CDR3: TGTGCCACCAGCAGAATGACAGGGCCTGATCGTGAAGCTTTCTTT. Together with reference TRBV15 and TRBJ1-1, the CDR3 gives the full variable domain: DAMVIQNPRYQVTQFGKPVTLSCSQTLNHNVMYWYQQKSSQAPKLLFHYYDKDFNNEADTPDNFQSRRPNTSFCFLDIRSPGLGDTAMYLCATSRMTGPDREAFFGQGTRLTVV.

This clone came up once. This sequence joins TRBV19 and TRBJ1-2; TRBD1 agrees at 8 bases. Germline V lookup: CDR1 LNHDA, CDR2 SQIVND (reference sequence). The CDR3 runs 14 residues. With 9 bases clipped from V and 5 bases from J, the junction kept 11 bases outside the gene matches. This chain's CDR3 is CASLRGQALYGYTF. The DNA of the CDR3 is TGTGCCAGCCTCAGGGGACAGGCCTTATATGGCTACACCTTC.

In its sample, this clone was seen many times. The rearrangement links TRBV7-8 to TRBJ2-5; D might be TRBD2 (5 bases). This CDR3 is 15 amino acids long. Per the germline V gene, CDR1 is SGHVS and CDR2 is FQNEAQ. Trimming took off 1 base at V and 3 bases at J, with 12 bases between the two ends. The CDR3 sequence: CASSLGSGVKETQYF. CDR3 DNA sequence: TGTGCCAGCAGCTTAGGATCCGGGGTTAAAGAGACCCAGTACTTC.

The V and J genes are TRBV6-5 and TRBJ1-1; no reliable D call. Per the germline V gene, CDR1 is MNHEY and CDR2 is SVGAGI. This CDR3 region has 13 residues. V gave up 2 bases and J gave up 3 bases, with 7 bases separating them. The CDR3 region has the DNA TGTGCCAGCAGTTACCAGGATGACACTGAAGCTTTCTTT. This gives the protein CASSYQDDTEAFF.

The rearrangement uses TRBV19 and TRBJ1-5; TRBD1 aligns across 7 bases. Germline V gene lookup returns CDR1 LNHDA and CDR2 SQIVND (reference sequence). V lost 5 bases and J lost 0; bases outside the gene matches: 4. CDR3 length: 15 amino acids. The CDR3 reads CASSEGAYSNQPQHF. The CDR3 nucleotides are TGTGCCAGTAGTGAGGGGGCGTATAGCAATCAGCCCCAGCATTTT.

The count of this clone is one. CDR3 loop: CASSQERQYSNQPQHF. Here the CDR3 DNA reads TGCGCCAGCAGCCAAGAGAGACAGTATAGCAATCAGCCCCAGCATTTT. This chain connects TRBV4-1 to TRBJ1-5; possible D gene TRBD1, 5 bases. CDR1 and CDR2 from the germline V gene are MGHRA and YSYEKL. Trimming shortened V by 0 bases and J by 0 bases, and 9 bases separated the two germline ends. The CDR3 is 16 residues long.

V is TRBV28 and J is TRBJ1-5, with a weak D call TRBD1 (5 bases). Germline CDR1 MDHEN, CDR2 SYDVKM. The V and J ends lost 6 bases and 0 bases respectively, with 9 bases between them. The CDR3 is 14 amino acids. CDR3 sequence (DNA): TGTGCCAGCAGCCGACAGTTTAGCAATCAGCCCCAGCATTTT. It translates to CASSRQFSNQPQHF.

The chain uses TRBV14 and TRBJ2-5; D gene unclear. V shed 1 base and J shed 4 bases, with 19 bases lying between them. Looked up from germline, CDR1 is SGHDN and CDR2 is FVKESK. This CDR3 contains 17 residues. The DNA of the CDR3 is TGTGCCAGCAGCCAAGTTTTTCACAGTGCCACGCCAGAGACCCAGTACTTC. It is translated as CASSQVFHSATPETQYF.

The chain employs TRBV19 and TRBJ1-2; D is uncertain. V dropped 7 bases and J dropped 5 bases, with 17 bases sitting between them. CDR3 size: 14 residues. CDR1 is LNHDA, CDR2 SQIVND, per germline (reference sequence). The chain's CDR3 is CASTGREQIYGYTF. Written as DNA, the CDR3 is TGTGCCAGTACTGGCCGGGAACAAATTTATGGCTACACCTTC.

The CDR3 loop is CASSLFDRPYEQYF. In nucleotides, the CDR3 is TGTGCCAGCAGCTTATTCGACAGGCCCTACGAGCAGTACTTC. The V gene is TRBV7-8, the J gene TRBJ2-7, with D possibly TRBD1 on 6 matching bases. Germline V gene lookup returns CDR1 SGHVS and CDR2 FQNEAQ. The CDR3 extends over 14 amino acids. Trimming took 2 bases from V and 2 from J, leaving 10 bases between them. Looking up the rest from reference TRBV7-8 and TRBJ2-7 gives the full variable domain: GAGVSQSPRYKVAKRGQDVALRCDPISGHVSLFWYQQALGQGPEFLTYFQNEAQLDKSGLPSDRFFAERPEGSVSTLKIQRTQQEDSAVYLCASSLFDRPYEQYFGPGTRLTVT.

This chain connects TRBV9 to TRBJ2-7; TRBD2 agrees at 16 bases. The CDR3 loop spans 19 amino acids. Looked up from germline, CDR1 is SGDLS and CDR2 is YYNGEE. V was clipped by 5 bases and J by 5 bases; unmatched bases: 16. The CDR3 bases are TGTGCCAGCAGTAATACTGGGACTAGCGGGGGGGTGATTTTCCACGAGCAGTACTTC. Protein product: CASSNTGTSGGVIFHEQYF.

The rearrangement joins TRBV6-1 to TRBJ2-2, with a possible D match to TRBD1 (6 bases). Germline values: CDR1 MNHNS, CDR2 SASEGT. V lost 2 bases, J lost 9 bases, and 13 bases lay in between. CDR3 length: 14 amino acids. CDR3 residues: CASSEQVQGRELFF. In DNA form, the CDR3 reads TGTGCCAGCAGTGAACAAGTACAGGGTAGGGAGCTGTTTTTT.

This chain connects TRBV5-6 to TRBJ2-7; TRBD1 aligns across 10 bases. V was clipped by 0 bases and J by 5 bases; unmatched bases: 11. The length of the CDR3 is 17 residues. Germline V lookup: CDR1 SGHDT, CDR2 YYEEEE. CDR3 bases: TGTGCCAGCAGCTTGGGGGACAGGGGCCATACGTTGGACGAGCAGTACTTC. As protein: CASSLGDRGHTLDEQYF.

The chain employs TRBV6-5 and TRBJ1-1; D might be TRBD1 (5 bases). CDR1 and CDR2 from the germline V gene are MNHEY and SVGAGI. The CDR3 contains 12 residues. V lost 1 base and J lost 6, with 6 bases in between. In DNA form, the CDR3 reads TGTGCCAGCAGTTACTTGGGGGCTGAAGCTTTCTTT. Amino acids: CASSYLGAEAFF.

This chain links TRBV7-2 with TRBJ2-5; a possible D gene is TRBD1 (6 bases). The CDR3 runs to 13 residues. Germline lookup yields CDR1 SGHTA and CDR2 FQGNSA. V dropped 6 bases and J dropped 2 bases, with 10 bases sitting between them. CDR3 in amino acids: CASSRGQQETQYF. The CDR3 coding sequence is TGTGCCAGCAGTCGTGGACAGCAAGAGACCCAGTACTTC.

This chain uses TRBV6-6 with TRBJ1-1; TRBD1 is a possible D gene (5 bases). Per the germline V gene, CDR1 is MNHNY and CDR2 is SVGAGI (reference sequence). The V and J ends lost 2 bases and 7 bases respectively, with 11 bases between them. The CDR3 totals 13 residues. CDR3 nucleotides: TGTGCCAGCAGTTACGACAGCCGTTTTGAAGCTTTCTTT. Translated, it gives CASSYDSRFEAFF.

The rearrangement joins TRBV28 to TRBJ1-6; 7 nucleotides agree with TRBD1. Germline V gene data show CDR1 as MDHEN and CDR2 as SYDVKM. V was clipped by 2 bases and J by 8 bases; unmatched bases: 9. This CDR3 is built from 16 residues. The CDR3 spells CASSLIQGMGDSPLHF. Here the CDR3 DNA reads TGTGCCAGCAGTTTAATACAGGGGATGGGGGATTCACCCCTCCACTTT. Full variable domain (rest looked up from reference TRBV28 and TRBJ1-6): DVKVTQSSRYLVKRTGEKVFLECVQDMDHENMFWYRQDPGLGLRLIYFSYDVKMKEKGDIPEGYSVSREKKERFSLILESASTNQTSMYLCASSLIQGMGDSPLHFGNGTRLTVT.

This clone turned up a few times. The chain uses TRBV4-2 and TRBJ2-1; D gene ambiguous. V was cut by 0 bases and J by 5 bases, with 17 bases left in between. CDR1 is LGHNA, CDR2 YNFKEQ, per germline. The CDR3 is 17 residues long. DNA for the CDR3: TGTGCCAGCAGCCAAGAAATTAAGTCCGGGTTCAACAATGAGCAGTTCTTC. Its protein product is CASSQEIKSGFNNEQFF.

The chain links TRBV13 to TRBJ2-2, with 7 nucleotides matching TRBD2. V shed 0 bases and J 5 bases; nucleotides not matched to a gene: 0. CDR1 and CDR2 (germline): PRHDT, FYEKMQ (reference sequence). CDR3 length: 14 amino acids. The CDR3 reads CASSLGAGTGELFF. The CDR3 nucleotides are TGTGCCAGCAGCTTAGGAGCGGGAACCGGGGAGCTGTTTTTT.